This T cell receptor beta chain is from a study of shared clonotypes between healthy human individuals. Turning to the study itself: The composition of the donors was a couple of women and a few men aged 18 to 49. Every donor yielded three CD4 naive, three CD4 memory, two CD8 naive and one CD8 memory plate.

V shed 2 bases and J shed 1 base, with 10 bases lying between them. CDR1 is SEHNR and CDR2 is FQNEAQ in the germline V gene (reference sequence). The CDR3 runs 15 residues. This table comes from immunoSEQ multiplex PCR, and its TCRdb copy is limited to in-frame clones, with some not included. In the table there are about 510,000 clones, about 96% of which are singletons. This clonotype was sampled from a woman aged 30 to 39 in good health. V usage is TRBV7-9 and J usage is TRBJ2-3; D may be TRBD1 (6 bases). What was sequenced was naive CD4+ T cells sorted from blood. Subset meaning: CD45RA+ positively selected. The CDR3 reads CASSLTGQGTDTQYF. In DNA form, the CDR3 reads TGTGCCAGCAGCTTAACAGGGCAGGGCACAGATACGCAGTATTTT.